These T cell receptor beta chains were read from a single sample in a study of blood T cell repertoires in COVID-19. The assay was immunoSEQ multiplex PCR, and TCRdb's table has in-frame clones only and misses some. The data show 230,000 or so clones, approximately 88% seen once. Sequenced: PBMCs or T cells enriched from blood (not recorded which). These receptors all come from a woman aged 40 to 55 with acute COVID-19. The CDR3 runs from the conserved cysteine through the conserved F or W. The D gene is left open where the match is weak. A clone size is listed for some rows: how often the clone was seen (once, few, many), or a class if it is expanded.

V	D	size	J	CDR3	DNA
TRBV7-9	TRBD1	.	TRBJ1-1	CASSLGGTGGRTEAFF	TGTGCCAGCAGCTTAGGGGGGACAGGGGGCCGCACTGAAGCTTTCTTT
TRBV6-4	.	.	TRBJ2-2	CASSGGEHTGELFF	TGTGCCAGCAGTGGCGGAGAGCACACCGGGGAGCTGTTTTTT
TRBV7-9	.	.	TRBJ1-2	CASSPRAGARDYTF	TGTGCCAGCAGCCCAAGGGCAGGGGCCAGGGACTACACCTTC
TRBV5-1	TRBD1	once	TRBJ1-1	CASSLTGDTEAFF	TGCGCCAGCAGCTTGACAGGGGACACTGAAGCTTTCTTT
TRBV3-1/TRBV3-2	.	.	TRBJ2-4	CASSQEPGTKGNIQYF	TGTGCCAGCAGCCAAGAACCCGGGACAAAGGGGAACATTCAGTACTTC
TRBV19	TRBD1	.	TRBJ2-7	CASSTGQGASEQYF	TGTGCCAGTAGTACTGGACAGGGGGCGAGCGAGCAGTACTTC
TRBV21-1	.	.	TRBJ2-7	CASIPDRASYEQYF	TGTGCCAGCATCCCGGACAGGGCCTCCTACGAGCAGTACTTC
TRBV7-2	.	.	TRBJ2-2	CASSPRRGGELFF	TGTGCCAGCAGCCCAAGGCGGGGCGGGGAGCTGTTTTTT
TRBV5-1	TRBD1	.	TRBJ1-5	CASSPGTGVRQPQHF	TGCGCCAGCAGCCCCGGGACAGGGGTCCGTCAGCCCCAGCATTTT
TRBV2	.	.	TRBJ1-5	CASTGQIDQPQHF	TGTGCCAGCACCGGACAGATTGATCAGCCCCAGCATTTT
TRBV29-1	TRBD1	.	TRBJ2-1	CSVANWDRGLGDEQFF	TGCAGCGTTGCCAATTGGGACAGGGGGTTGGGAGATGAGCAGTTCTTC
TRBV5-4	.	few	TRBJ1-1	CASRFWGGGHRTEAFF	TGTGCCAGCAGATTTTGGGGGGGAGGGCATCGCACTGAAGCTTTCTTT
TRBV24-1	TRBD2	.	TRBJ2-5	CATSDYKARGWGQETQYF	TGTGCCACCAGTGATTATAAGGCGCGGGGGTGGGGACAAGAGACCCAGTACTTC
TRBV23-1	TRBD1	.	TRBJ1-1	CASATGTGDNEAFF	TGCGCCAGCGCTACGGGGACAGGGGATAATGAAGCTTTCTTT
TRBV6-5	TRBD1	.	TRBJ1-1	CASTPGQGFTEAFF	TGTGCCAGCACCCCAGGACAGGGGTTCACTGAAGCTTTCTTT
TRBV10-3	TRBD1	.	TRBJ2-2	CAISSGQGGNTGELFF	TGTGCCATCAGCTCCGGACAGGGGGGAAACACCGGGGAGCTGTTTTTT
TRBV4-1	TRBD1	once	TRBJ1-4	CASSQGAGGPGSQKLFF	TGCGCCAGCAGCCAAGGGGCAGGGGGACCTGGGTCGCAAAAACTGTTTTTT
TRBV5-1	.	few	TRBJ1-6	CASSLIGLGLVNSPLHF	TGCGCCAGCAGCCTGATAGGTTTGGGACTAGTCAATTCACCCCTCCACTTT
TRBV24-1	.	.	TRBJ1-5	CATSDSGQGLQPQHF	TGTGCCACCAGTGATTCCGGGCAGGGCCTCCAGCCCCAGCATTTT
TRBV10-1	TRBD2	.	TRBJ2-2	CASSDSGAGGELFF	TGCGCCAGCAGTGATAGCGGGGCGGGCGGGGAGCTGTTTTTT
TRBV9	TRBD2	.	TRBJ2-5	CASSASGGLETQYF	TGTGCCAGCAGCGCAAGCGGGGGGTTAGAGACCCAGTACTTC
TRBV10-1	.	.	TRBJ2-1	CASSEQAGRYNEQFF	TGCGCCAGCAGTGAGCAGGCGGGACGCTACAATGAGCAGTTCTTC
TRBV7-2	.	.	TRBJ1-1	CASSPPREAFF	TGTGCCAGCAGCCCCCCCCGGGAAGCTTTCTTT
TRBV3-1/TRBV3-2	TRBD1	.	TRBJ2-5	CASSQGGTGFGETQYF	TGTGCCAGCAGCCAAGGGGGGACAGGGTTTGGCGAGACCCAGTACTTC